This TCR beta chain stems from a study of CD8 T cells in ankylosing spondylitis. This clonotype was found many times. The antigen is not known. This CDR3 contains 16 residues. Trimming removed 0 bases from V and 8 bases from J, with 14 bases in between. Germline V gene data show CDR1 as LGHNA and CDR2 as YNFKEQ. General study results and limits: Blood of patients with ankylosing spondylitis appeared to be characterized by a TCR beta motif of eight highly homologous variants. Previously reported in reactive arthritis synovial fluid and blood were some of the motif variants. Reportedly, significant enrichment of disease-linked clones occurred in matched ankylosing spondylitis synovial fluid.

Using quantitative 5'-RACE with molecular barcodes, the authors made TCR beta libraries. TCRdb reanalysed the 5' RACE reads using MiXCR and keeps one entry per CDR3 protein. The sample has more than 650,000 distinct CDR3 sequences; 12% are singletons. The receptor was derived from a male donor with ankylosing spondylitis. The sample comprised blood, either unsorted or a sorted T cell fraction (not recorded which). The chain has TRBV4-2 and TRBJ1-6; tentative D call: TRBD1 (6 bases). The CDR3 is CASSQDVQGRDSPLHF. CDR3 nucleotide sequence: TGTGCCAGCAGCCAAGATGTCCAGGGGCGGGATTCACCCCTCCACTTT.